This TCR beta chain comes out of a study of spatial heterogeneity in lung cancer. TCRdb processed the 5' RACE reads anew with MiXCR; each CDR3 protein has one entry. The table includes some 6,900 distinct CDR3 sequences, 10% to 15% detected once. Time point indicated: sample taken at primary tumor resection. A total of around 67 untreated early-stage non-small cell lung cancer patients served as donors. In each case, whole RNA from tumor, nontumor lung or frozen PBMC was sequenced unsorted. Notes on this clonotype: Its matching antigen is unknown. As an off-target read in a library built for alpha chains, this beta chain has a frequency of little significance.

Study findings and constraints: Intratumoral expanded alpha and beta TCR counts were found to track tumor mutation counts.

Trimming took 5 bases from V and 4 from J, leaving 11 bases between them. Germline CDR1 is GTSNPN and CDR2 is SVGIG (reference sequence). CDR3 length: 13 amino acids. This sequence joins TRBV30 and TRBJ2-2; D is possibly TRBD1 or TRBD2 (5 bases each). Sequencing used lung tumor tissue, obtained at surgery. This receptor was taken from a male donor with early-stage non-small cell lung cancer. The chain's CDR3 is CAWGPGATGELFF. The DNA for the CDR3 is TGTGCCTGGGGACCCGGGGCCACCGGGGAGCTGTTTTTT.